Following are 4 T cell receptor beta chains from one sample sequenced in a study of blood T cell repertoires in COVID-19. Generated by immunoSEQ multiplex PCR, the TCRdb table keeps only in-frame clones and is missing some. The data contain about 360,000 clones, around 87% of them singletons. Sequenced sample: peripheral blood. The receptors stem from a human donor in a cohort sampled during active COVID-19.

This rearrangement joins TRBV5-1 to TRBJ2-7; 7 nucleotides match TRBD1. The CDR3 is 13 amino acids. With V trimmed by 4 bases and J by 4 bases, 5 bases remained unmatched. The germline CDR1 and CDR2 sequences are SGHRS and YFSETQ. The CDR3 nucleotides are TGCGCCAGCAGCCCTCCGGGACAGTACGAGCAGTACTTC. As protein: CASSPPGQYEQYF.

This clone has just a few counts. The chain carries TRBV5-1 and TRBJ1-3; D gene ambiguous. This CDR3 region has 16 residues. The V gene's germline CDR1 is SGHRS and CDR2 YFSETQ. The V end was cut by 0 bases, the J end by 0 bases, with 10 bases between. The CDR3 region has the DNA TGCGCCAGCAGCTTGGAAGGAGGCCGCTCTGGAAACACCATATATTTT. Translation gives CASSLEGGRSGNTIYF.

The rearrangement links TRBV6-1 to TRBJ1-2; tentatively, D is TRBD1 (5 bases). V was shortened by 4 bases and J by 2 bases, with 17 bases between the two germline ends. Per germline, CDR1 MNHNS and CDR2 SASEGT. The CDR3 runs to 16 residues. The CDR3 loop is CASSVGNWGSNYGYTF. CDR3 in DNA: TGTGCCAGCAGTGTCGGAAACTGGGGCTCCAACTATGGCTACACCTTC.

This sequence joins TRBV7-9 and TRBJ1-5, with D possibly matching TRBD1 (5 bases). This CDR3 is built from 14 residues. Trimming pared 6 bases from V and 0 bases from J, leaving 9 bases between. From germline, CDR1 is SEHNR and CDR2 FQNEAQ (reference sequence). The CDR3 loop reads CASSRQNSNQPQHF. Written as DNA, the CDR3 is TGTGCCAGCAGTCGACAGAATAGCAATCAGCCCCAGCATTTT.